This record covers a single T cell receptor (beta chain). Its antigen is as yet unknown. The data are from a study of vaccination effects on CD4 cells after COVID-19. Notes on the study in general: Clonal contraction was marked in infection- and vaccine-induced clones late after vaccination. Missing from the study were early post-infection timepoints, and its convalescent patients were few.

V dropped 4 bases and J dropped 3; count of bases not matched to a gene: 7. This CDR3 is 15 amino acids long. Germline V gives CDR1 SGHRS, CDR2 YFSETQ. The data were produced by immunoSEQ multiplex PCR, yet TCRdb's version contains in-frame clones alone and is incomplete. The sample carries 70,000 or so clones, around 79% recorded once. Under the ViraFEST assay, PBMC were stimulated with viral peptide pools so that antigen-specific CD4+ T cells expanded. Sequencing was performed afterwards. Culturing for around 10 days preceded CD4+ T cell isolation. The healthy vaccine recipients, who had no prior SARS-CoV-2 infection, showed negative nucleocapsid antibodies. Every well got around 2 million PBMC, which were grown with around 10 IU/ml IL-2 and 10 ug/ml peptides. Both day 3 and day 7 saw half the medium replaced with IL-2 medium.

V usage is TRBV5-1 and J usage is TRBJ1-1; 9 positions agree with TRBD1. Sequencing was performed on CD4+ T cells from PBMCs cultured with SARS-CoV-2 spike peptides, taken before COVID-19 vaccination. This TCR was recovered from a human donor who received a COVID-19 vaccine. CDR3 amino acids: CASSRGQGMDTEAFF. DNA of the CDR3: TGCGCCAGCAGCCGCGGACAGGGGATGGACACTGAAGCTTTCTTT.